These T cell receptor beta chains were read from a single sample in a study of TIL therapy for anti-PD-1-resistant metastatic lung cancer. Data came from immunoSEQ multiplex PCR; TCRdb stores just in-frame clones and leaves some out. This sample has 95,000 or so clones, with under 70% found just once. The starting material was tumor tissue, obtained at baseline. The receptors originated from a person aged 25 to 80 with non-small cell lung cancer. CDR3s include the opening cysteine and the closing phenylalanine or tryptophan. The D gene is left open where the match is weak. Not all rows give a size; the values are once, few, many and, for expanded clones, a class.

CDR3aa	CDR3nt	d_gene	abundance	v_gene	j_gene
CAIGGDGGKTGELFF	TGTGCCATCGGAGGGGATGGGGGCAAGACCGGGGAGCTGTTTTTT	.	.	TRBV19	TRBJ2-2
CASSEIAGVEQFF	TGTGCCAGCAGTGAGATAGCGGGAGTTGAGCAGTTCTTC	TRBD2	.	TRBV6-4	TRBJ2-1
CASSTDRNYGYTF	TGTGCCAGCAGTACGGACAGGAACTATGGCTACACCTTC	TRBD1	once	TRBV6-2/TRBV6-3	TRBJ1-2
CASSVLAENTGELFF	TGTGCCAGCAGCGTATTGGCGGAGAACACCGGGGAGCTGTTTTTT	.	.	TRBV9	TRBJ2-2
CAWSSTGDQPQHF	TGTGCCTGGAGTTCGACAGGGGATCAGCCCCAGCATTTT	TRBD1	.	TRBV30	TRBJ1-5
CATSDPRAGEPDTQYF	TGTGCCACCAGTGATCCCCGGGCGGGGGAGCCAGATACGCAGTATTTT	TRBD2	.	TRBV24-1	TRBJ2-3
CASSGSGNTIYF	TGTGCCAGCAGCGGCAGCGGGAACACCATATATTTT	.	.	TRBV6-5	TRBJ1-3
CASSQDVGTTYNEQFF	TGTGCCAGCAGCCAAGATGTGGGGACTACCTACAATGAGCAGTTCTTC	TRBD2	.	TRBV14	TRBJ2-1
CASSYDTYSYEQYF	TGTGCCAGCAGTTACGACACCTACTCCTACGAGCAGTACTTC	.	.	TRBV6-5	TRBJ2-7
CASSSSGRARTYEQYF	TGTGCCAGCAGCTCCAGCGGGAGGGCACGGACCTACGAGCAGTACTTC	TRBD2	.	TRBV13	TRBJ2-7
CASSSAVEETQYF	TGCGCCAGCAGCTCGGCAGTGGAAGAGACCCAGTACTTC	.	few	TRBV5-1	TRBJ2-5
CASSLDSGANVLTF	TGCGCCAGCAGCTTGGACTCTGGGGCCAACGTCCTGACTTTC	.	.	TRBV5-1	TRBJ2-6
CASLGQGAGDTQYF	TGTGCCAGCCTAGGACAGGGGGCAGGAGATACGCAGTATTTT	TRBD1	few	TRBV28	TRBJ2-3
CASSSDRGTYNEQFF	TGTGCCAGCAGCTCGGACAGGGGGACCTACAATGAGCAGTTCTTC	TRBD1	.	TRBV9	TRBJ2-1
CAISGQGGSYEQYF	TGTGCCATCAGTGGACAGGGAGGGTCCTACGAGCAGTACTTC	.	.	TRBV10-3	TRBJ2-7
CASSQSTGGGETQYF	TGCGCCAGCAGCCAAAGTACAGGGGGCGGGGAGACCCAGTACTTC	TRBD1	.	TRBV4-3	TRBJ2-5
CASSTRTGSGYTF	TGTGCCAGTAGTACCAGGACAGGGTCTGGCTACACCTTC	TRBD1	.	TRBV19	TRBJ1-2
CASSVTGVTYNEQFF	TGTGCCAGCAGCGTAACAGGGGTAACCTACAATGAGCAGTTCTTC	TRBD1	.	TRBV9	TRBJ2-1
CASSNVALAGCYEQYF	TGTGCCAGCAGCAACGTAGCGCTAGCGGGGTGCTACGAGCAGTACTTC	.	.	TRBV21-1	TRBJ2-7
CASSSRGRAPTEAFF	TGTGCCAGCAGCTCCCGGGGCCGCGCCCCCACTGAAGCTTTCTTT	.	.	TRBV28	TRBJ1-1
CASSYTQANTQYF	TGTGCCAGCAGCTATACGCAGGCAAATACGCAGTATTTT	.	.	TRBV7-9	TRBJ2-3
CASSQTSGSRGTQYF	TGCGCCAGCAGCCAAACTAGCGGGAGTCGCGGTACGCAGTATTTT	TRBD2	few	TRBV4-1	TRBJ2-3
CASSYEDNSNQPQHF	TGTGCCAGCAGTTACGAGGACAATAGCAATCAGCCCCAGCATTTT	.	.	TRBV6-6	TRBJ1-5
CATSDVGGGRNEQYF	TGTGCCACCAGTGATGTAGGGGGAGGACGGAACGAGCAGTACTTC	.	medium-sized	TRBV24-1	TRBJ2-7
CATSGARANYGYTF	TGTGCCACCAGTGGTGCTCGGGCTAACTATGGCTACACCTTC	.	few	TRBV24-1	TRBJ1-2
CASSLNGISPYEQYF	TGTGCCAGCAGCTTGAACGGGATATCCCCCTACGAGCAGTACTTC	.	.	TRBV5-6	TRBJ2-7
CASSLVAGSGEQYF	TGTGCCAGCAGTTTAGTAGCGGGATCAGGCGAGCAGTACTTC	TRBD2	few	TRBV6-5	TRBJ2-7
CASTPTGPADRSRTTSGANVLTF	TGTGCCAGCACCCCCACGGGCCCGGCGGACCGGTCCCGCACGACGTCGGGGGCCAACGTCCTGACTTTC	.	.	TRBV28	TRBJ2-6
CASSSLGTDVGELFF	TGTGCCAGCTCATCCCTGGGGACAGACGTCGGAGAGCTGTTTTTT	TRBD1	.	TRBV18	TRBJ2-2
CATSRSPLAGGANTGELFF	TGTGCCACCAGCAGATCGCCTTTAGCGGGGGGAGCGAACACCGGGGAGCTGTTTTTT	TRBD2	.	TRBV15	TRBJ2-2
CASSLVGNEQFF	TGTGCCAGCAGCTTAGTCGGAAATGAGCAGTTCTTC	.	.	TRBV7-8	TRBJ2-1
CASSWDSQADTQYF	TGTGCCAGCAGCTGGGACAGCCAGGCAGATACGCAGTATTTT	TRBD1	.	TRBV5-4	TRBJ2-3
CASSPLDFSGYEQYF	TGTGCCAGCAGCCCCCTCGACTTCTCAGGCTACGAGCAGTACTTC	.	.	TRBV5-6	TRBJ2-7
CASSYDATGEETQYF	TGTGCCAGCAGTTACGATGCGACAGGGGAAGAGACCCAGTACTTC	TRBD1	few	TRBV6-2/TRBV6-3	TRBJ2-5
CASSLRGSGRGLDGYTF	TGTGCCAGCAGTTTAAGGGGTTCGGGCAGGGGCTTAGATGGCTACACCTTC	.	.	TRBV28	TRBJ1-2
CASSPPRGGNEQFF	TGTGCCAGCAGCCCCCCGCGGGGCGGCAATGAGCAGTTCTTC	.	.	TRBV7-8	TRBJ2-1
CATSRGRTGEQYF	TGTGCCACCAGCAGAGGCCGGACTGGGGAGCAGTACTTC	.	.	TRBV15	TRBJ2-7
CASSPLKSGFNEQYF	TGTGCCAGCTCACCCCTAAAAAGCGGGTTCAACGAGCAGTACTTC	.	few	TRBV18	TRBJ2-7
CASSYGTSSSEQFF	TGCGCCAGCAGCTACGGGACTAGTTCCAGTGAGCAGTTCTTC	TRBD2	.	TRBV5-1	TRBJ2-1
CASTGTGWSYTF	TGTGCCAGCACCGGGACAGGTTGGAGCTACACCTTC	TRBD1	.	TRBV5-5	TRBJ1-2
CASSLSWGVGTEAFF	TGTGCCAGCAGCCTCTCTTGGGGGGTTGGGACTGAAGCTTTCTTT	.	.	TRBV9	TRBJ1-1
CASSLRAGGYGVEKLFF	TGTGCCAGCAGTTTAAGGGCAGGGGGCTATGGTGTTGAAAAACTGTTTTTT	TRBD1	few	TRBV28	TRBJ1-4
CASSLYGEQFF	TGTGCCAGCAGTTTATATGGTGAGCAGTTCTTC	.	once	TRBV12-3/TRBV12-4	TRBJ2-1
CASSLASPSGGPNEQFF	TGTGCCAGCAGCTTAGCGAGCCCGAGCGGGGGGCCAAATGAGCAGTTCTTC	TRBD2	.	TRBV7-6	TRBJ2-1